This T cell receptor beta chain is from a study of graft-versus-host responses after intestinal transplantation. Each mixed lymphocyte reaction held about 200,000 CFSE-labeled responders and about 200,000 irradiated violet-dye-labeled stimulators. Study-level points and caveats: Recipient marrow held GvH clones, some first seen in ileum or blood.

The junction had 8 bases not matched to a gene; V was cut back by 1 base and J by 3 bases. The CDR3 consists of 17 residues. Germline assignment: CDR1 MGHDK and CDR2 SYGVNS. Only in-frame clones appear in the TCRdb table, and some are missing; sequencing was by immunoSEQ multiplex PCR. The table records over 3,500 clones, roughly 43% of them present only once. This clone appeared a few times. The TCR sequence derives from a human patient who was an organ donor for intestinal transplantation. The rearrangement joins TRBV25-1 to TRBJ2-1; TRBD2 matches 8 bases. Sequencing was performed on alloreactive CD8+ T cells from a mixed lymphocyte reaction culture, taken before transplantation. Subset denoted: CFSE-low proliferating T cells sorted from approximately 6-day pre-transplant mixed lymphocyte reaction (GvH or HvG direction). The chain's CDR3 is CASSEWGREGSYNEQFF. For the CDR3, the DNA is TGTGCCAGCAGTGAATGGGGACGGGAGGGGAGCTACAATGAGCAGTTCTTC.